One T cell receptor beta chain is described in this entry. These data originate in a study of control samples from healthy donors and cancer patients. The CDR3 covers 12 residues. Germline CDR1 is KGHSH and CDR2 is LQKENI. Trimming pared 4 bases from V and 5 bases from J, leaving 8 bases between. Assay: immunoSEQ multiplex PCR; the TCRdb copy retains only in-frame clones and omits some. The sample records some 97,000 clones, roughly 87% being singletons. V gene TRBV18 combines with J gene TRBJ1-2; D perhaps matches TRBD1 (5 bases). The sequencing sample was made of blood. The sequence was obtained from a woman between 50 and 59 years old in good health. DNA of the CDR3: TGTGCCAGCTCACTACAGGAATATGGCTACACCTTC. It encodes CASSLQEYGYTF.